This T cell receptor (beta chain) was recovered during a study of T cells in Graves' hyperthyroidism and ophthalmopathy. Study-wide points: The blood repertoire included most of the expanded thyroid clonotypes above 0.001. Stable hyperthyroidism was separated from ophthalmopathy by a model based on 13 V-J features.

This clonotype was counted ten times or more. What it binds is not known. The V and J ends lost 1 base and 0 bases respectively, with 7 bases between them. Germline values: CDR1 MGHRA, CDR2 YSYEKL. The CDR3 contains 14 residues. Researchers took RNA transcripts and amplified the TCR beta CDR3 regions from them. Primed by the HTBI set, a first-round RT-PCR was run on the TCR CDR3. TCRdb re-called the multiplex PCR reads with MiXCR, one entry per CDR3 protein. The table shows about 380,000 distinct CDR3 sequences, with around 15% occurring only once. This sequence joins TRBV4-1 and TRBJ2-7; D perhaps matches TRBD1 (6 bases). The sequence came from a woman younger than 45 with Graves' ophthalmopathy. Specimen: blood. The CDR3 sequence is CASSQADSSYEQYF. CDR3 bases: TGCGCCAGCAGCCAAGCGGACAGCTCCTACGAGCAGTACTTC.